Following are 18 T cell receptor beta chains from one sample sequenced in a study of blood T cell repertoires in COVID-19. Data came from immunoSEQ multiplex PCR; TCRdb stores just in-frame clones and leaves some out. Seen here are fewer than 300,000 clones, over 75% observed once, and the top ten hold 0.95% to 1.3%. Input material: PBMCs or T cells enriched from blood (not recorded which). Receptors originate from a woman aged 30 to 39 who had recovered from COVID-19.

This clone has a single count. The V call is TRBV19, the J call TRBJ2-5, with 7 bases that match TRBD1. The trim removed 4 bases at V and 5 bases at J, leaving 7 bases unmatched. CDR1 and CDR2 (germline): LNHDA, SQIVND (reference sequence). The length of the CDR3 is 14 residues. The CDR3 spells CASSKTGVGETQYF. The CDR3, as DNA: TGTGCCAGTAGTAAAACAGGGGTGGGGGAGACCCAGTACTTC. The variable domain in full, completed from reference TRBV19 and TRBJ2-5, reads DGGITQSPKYLFRKEGQNVTLSCEQNLNHDAMYWYRQDPGQGLRLIYYSQIVNDFQKGDIAEGYSVSREKKESFPLTVTSAQKNPTAFYLCASSKTGVGETQYFGPGTRLLVL.

This clone appeared a single time. The chain is built from TRBV11-2 and TRBJ2-5; TRBD1 matches at 8 bases. V shed 0 bases and J 2 bases; nucleotides not matched to a gene: 5. The germline CDR1 and CDR2 sequences are SGHAT and FQNNGV. The CDR3 extends over 16 amino acids. This CDR3 is CASSLDGQGSQETQYF. CDR3 DNA: TGTGCCAGCAGCTTAGATGGACAGGGAAGTCAAGAGACCCAGTACTTC.

This sequence joins TRBV10-3 and TRBJ1-5, with D possibly TRBD1 on 5 matching bases. Germline V gene lookup returns CDR1 ENHRY and CDR2 SYGVKD. The CDR3 loop spans 15 amino acids. V was cut by 0 bases and J by 4 bases, with 10 bases left in between. CDR3 DNA: TGTGCCATCAGTGAGTCCGGGGGAAGGAATCAGCCCCAGCATTTT. It codes for CAISESGGRNQPQHF.

The chain employs TRBV12-5 and TRBJ1-5, with TRBD1 matching 7 bases. The germline CDR1 and CDR2 sequences are LGHNT and FRNRAP. The CDR3 loop spans 14 amino acids. J was trimmed by 3 bases and V by 6 bases; bases with no gene match: 5. The CDR3 DNA reads TGTGCTAGTGGCACAACAGGGGACAATCAGCCCCAGCATTTT. This codes for CASGTTGDNQPQHF. The full variable domain, rest sourced from reference TRBV12-5 and TRBJ1-5, is DARVTQTPRHKVTEMGQEVTMRCQPILGHNTVFWYRQTMMQGLELLAYFRNRAPLDDSGMPKDRFSAEMPDATLATLKIQPSEPRDSAVYFCASGTTGDNQPQHFGDGTRLSIL.

V and J are TRBV19 and TRBJ1-1; 7 positions match TRBD1. With V trimmed by 7 bases and J by 1 base, 6 bases remained unmatched. This CDR3 has 14 amino acids. Germline V gene lookup returns CDR1 LNHDA and CDR2 SQIVND (reference sequence). The CDR3 sequence is CASTTGLENTEAFF. The DNA of the CDR3 is TGTGCCAGTACGACAGGGCTGGAGAACACTGAAGCTTTCTTT. The full variable domain, rest sourced from reference TRBV19 and TRBJ1-1, is DGGITQSPKYLFRKEGQNVTLSCEQNLNHDAMYWYRQDPGQGLRLIYYSQIVNDFQKGDIAEGYSVSREKKESFPLTVTSAQKNPTAFYLCASTTGLENTEAFFGQGTRLTVV.

The chain carries TRBV5-1 and TRBJ2-2; 8 bases map to TRBD1. The ends lost 4 bases at V and 5 bases at J; junction bases unmatched: 7. The CDR3 runs 15 residues. CDR1 SGHRS and CDR2 YFSETQ come from the germline V gene. Here the CDR3 reads CASSNPDRVTGELFF. The CDR3 DNA follows: TGCGCCAGCAGCAACCCGGACAGGGTGACCGGGGAGCTGTTTTTT.

CDR3 amino acids: CASSARTSGSQETQYF. CDR3 nucleotides: TGCGCCAGCAGCGCAAGGACTAGCGGGAGCCAAGAGACCCAGTACTTC. The chain uses TRBV5-1 and TRBJ2-5; 13 positions match TRBD2. With 4 bases clipped from V and 1 base from J, the junction kept 4 bases outside the gene matches. The V gene's germline CDR1 is SGHRS and CDR2 YFSETQ. This CDR3 contains 16 residues.

This clone was seen only once. This chain connects TRBV5-4 to TRBJ2-1; TRBD1 aligns across 8 bases. Unmatched junction bases numbered 11, after V lost 3 bases and J lost 6 bases. The CDR3 consists of 16 residues. The germline CDR1 and CDR2 sequences are SGHNT and YYREEE (reference sequence). CDR3 in DNA: TGTGCCAGCAGCTCGACCGGGACAGGAGACTCCAATGAGCAGTTCTTC. This translates into CASSSTGTGDSNEQFF.

V is TRBV4-1 and J is TRBJ2-7; TRBD1 is a possible D gene (6 bases). The CDR3 is 14 amino acids. Trimming took off 2 bases at V and 3 bases at J, with 11 bases between the two ends. The germline V gene has CDR1 MGHRA and CDR2 YSYEKL. Here the CDR3 DNA reads TGCGCCAGCAGCCAACAAGGGGGAAACTACGAGCAGTACTTC. This encodes CASSQQGGNYEQYF.

The chain links TRBV5-1 to TRBJ1-2; 7 bases line up with TRBD1. CDR3 length: 15 amino acids. The germline CDR1 and CDR2 sequences are SGHRS and YFSETQ. V lost 4 bases, J lost 0 bases, and 6 bases stayed unmatched. The CDR3 DNA is TGCGCCAGCAGCCCGGGACAGACAACTAACTATGGCTACACCTTC. Its translation is CASSPGQTTNYGYTF.

This chain joins TRBV3-1 (or the pseudogene TRBV3-2) and TRBJ1-1; 8 bases are shared with TRBD1. The CDR3 has 16 residues. Germline V lookup: CDR1 LGHDT, CDR2 YNNKEL (reference sequence). With V trimmed by 5 bases and J by 4 bases, 12 bases remained unmatched. In DNA form, the CDR3 reads TGTGCCAGCAGCGCAGGACAGGGACTGTTCGGCACTGAAGCTTTCTTT. It yields the protein CASSAGQGLFGTEAFF.

V usage is TRBV9 and J usage is TRBJ2-3; D is possibly TRBD1 (6 bases). V lost 3 bases, J lost 6 bases, and 8 bases lay in between. Germline lookup yields CDR1 SGDLS and CDR2 YYNGEE. The CDR3 totals 12 residues. CDR3 region: CASSARGDTQYF. The CDR3 bases are TGTGCCAGCAGCGCAAGGGGGGATACGCAGTATTTT. Variable domain in full (rest from reference TRBV9 and TRBJ2-3): DSGVTQTPKHLITATGQRVTLRCSPRSGDLSVYWYQQSLDQGLQFLIQYYNGEERAKGNILERFSAQQFPDLHSELNLSSLELGDSALYFCASSARGDTQYFGPGTRLTVL.

Notes on this clone: Within the sample, other DNA sequences also encode this same CDR3. J is TRBJ2-1 and V is TRBV3-1 (or the pseudogene TRBV3-2); 10 nucleotides match TRBD2. Germline V gene data show CDR1 as LGHDT and CDR2 as YNNKEL (reference sequence). The ends lost 1 base at V and 6 bases at J; junction bases unmatched: 3. The CDR3 length is 15 residues. CDR3: CASSQGLAGPNEQFF. The CDR3 region has the DNA TGTGCCAGCAGCCAAGGACTAGCGGGTCCCAATGAGCAGTTCTTC.

The CDR3 sequence is CASSQDKGGNNQPQHF. As DNA, the CDR3 is TGCGCCAGCAGCCAAGATAAGGGGGGGAACAATCAGCCCCAGCATTTT. The chain is built from TRBV4-1 and TRBJ1-5; maybe TRBD1 (6 bases). CDR1 and CDR2 (germline): MGHRA, YSYEKL. The CDR3 is made up of 16 amino acids. V lost 0 bases and J lost 3, with 12 bases in between.

This chain uses TRBV18 with TRBJ1-2; D possibly corresponds to TRBD1 (5 bases). CDR1 KGHSH and CDR2 LQKENI come from the germline V gene. CDR3 length equals 15 residues. The V end was cut by 2 bases, the J end by 4 bases, with 14 bases between. CDR3 sequence (DNA): TGTGCCAGCTCACCAGCCGACAGCGTAAGCTATGGCTACACCTTC. Protein product: CASSPADSVSYGYTF.

The chain recombines TRBV11-3 with TRBJ2-2, with TRBD2 matching 9 bases. CDR1 SGHNT and CDR2 YENEEA come from the germline V gene. After removal of 5 bases from V and 6 bases from J, the junction contained 4 bases not matched to a gene. This CDR3 has 14 amino acids. CDR3 region: CASSVSGSAGELFF. The CDR3 coding sequence is TGTGCCAGCAGCGTTAGCGGGAGCGCCGGGGAGCTGTTTTTT.

The chain carries TRBV5-4 and TRBJ1-4, with D tentatively TRBD1 (6 bases). The CDR3 loop spans 13 amino acids. The V gene lost 6 bases and the J gene lost 8 bases, with 14 bases spanning the gap. CDR1 is SGHNT, CDR2 YYREEE, per germline (reference sequence). CDR3 residues: CASNDRSGEKLFF. DNA of the CDR3: TGTGCCAGCAATGACAGGAGCGGAGAAAAACTGTTTTTT.

This clone was picked up one time. This rearrangement joins TRBV27 to TRBJ1-4; possibly TRBD1 for D (5 bases). The ends were cut back, 5 bases at V and 5 bases at J, with 9 bases in the middle. The germline V gene encodes CDR1 MNHEY and CDR2 SMNVEV (reference sequence). The CDR3 extends over 13 amino acids. The CDR3 bases are TGTGCCAGCAGTATTCGACAGAATGAAAAACTGTTTTTT. Its translation is CASSIRQNEKLFF.